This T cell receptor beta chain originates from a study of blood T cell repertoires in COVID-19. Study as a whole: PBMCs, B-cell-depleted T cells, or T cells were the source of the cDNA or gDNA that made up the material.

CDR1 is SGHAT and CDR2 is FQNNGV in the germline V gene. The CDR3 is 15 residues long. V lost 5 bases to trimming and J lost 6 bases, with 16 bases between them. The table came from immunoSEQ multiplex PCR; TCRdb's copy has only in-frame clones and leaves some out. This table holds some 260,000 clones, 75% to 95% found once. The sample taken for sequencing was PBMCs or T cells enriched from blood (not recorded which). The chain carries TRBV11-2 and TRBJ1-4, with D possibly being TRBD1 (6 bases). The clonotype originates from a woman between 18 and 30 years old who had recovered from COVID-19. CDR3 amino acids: CASSRSGTYDEKLFF. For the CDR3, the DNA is TGTGCCAGCAGCAGGTCCGGGACATACGATGAAAAACTGTTTTTT. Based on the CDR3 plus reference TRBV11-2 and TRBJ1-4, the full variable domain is EAGVAQSPRYKIIEKRQSVAFWCNPISGHATLYWYQQILGQGPKLLIQFQNNGVVDDSQLPKDRFSAERLKGVDSTLKIQPAKLEDSAVYLCASSRSGTYDEKLFFGSGTQLSVL.